This T cell receptor (beta chain) was identified during a study of T-cell memory formation after mild COVID-19. MiXCR, run by TCRdb on the 5' RACE reads, gives a single entry per CDR3 protein. Altogether tens of thousands of distinct CDR3 sequences are present, about a sixth being singletons, with the ten largest covering 30% to 35%. Germline CDR1 and CDR2: LGHNA and YSLEER. The CDR3 has 14 amino acids. The ends were cut back, 3 bases at V and 2 bases at J, with 8 bases in the middle. The rearrangement joins TRBV4-3 to TRBJ2-1; D might be TRBD1 (6 bases). Sequencing was done on a sample of PBMCs or a T cell subset sorted from them (not recorded which). The source is an adult woman who had mild COVID-19 (a few samples of this study predate the infection). Cell type and time point are not known. CDR3 protein: CASSHRDTYNEQFF. CDR3 nucleotides: TGCGCCAGCAGCCACCGGGACACCTACAATGAGCAGTTCTTC.